Listed below are T cell receptor beta chains from one sample, sequenced in a study of beta chain features in type 1 diabetes. Produced via immunoSEQ multiplex PCR; TCRdb's table is partial and in-frame only. The sample yields a few hundred thousand clones, roughly 13% seen once. Source material: naive CD4+ T cells from blood. These receptors were collected from a woman aged 18-30 years with type 1 diabetes. The CDR3 runs from the conserved cysteine through the conserved F or W. The D gene is left open where the match is weak. Some rows mark clone size as missing; the rest say once, few, many or name a class of expanded clone.

V	D	J	size	CDR3	DNA
TRBV6-5	TRBD1	TRBJ1-1	-	CASSYSTGANTEAFF	TGTGCCAGCAGTTACTCGACAGGGGCGAACACTGAAGCTTTCTTT
TRBV18	-	TRBJ2-1	-	CASSPQGPGAYNEQFF	TGTGCCAGCTCACCTCAGGGGCCAGGGGCCTACAATGAGCAGTTCTTC
TRBV5-1	-	TRBJ2-3	-	CASSFRGRTDTQYF	TGCGCCAGCAGCTTCCGGGGGAGGACAGATACGCAGTATTTT
TRBV13	-	TRBJ1-2	few	CASSLAGGSGGYTF	TGTGCCAGCAGCTTAGCCGGGGGATCAGGGGGCTACACCTTC
TRBV5-1	-	TRBJ2-3	few	CASSVGGDRVLADTQYF	TGCGCCAGCAGCGTCGGGGGGGACAGGGTTCTTGCAGATACGCAGTATTTT
TRBV5-4	-	TRBJ1-2	-	CASSRWEGVYGYTF	TGTGCCAGCAGCCGCTGGGAGGGGGTCTATGGCTACACCTTC
TRBV30	-	TRBJ1-5	few	CAWSVGTTSFGDQPQHF	TGTGCCTGGAGTGTTGGGACAACAAGTTTTGGGGATCAGCCCCAGCATTTT
TRBV4-1	-	TRBJ2-2	-	CASSLPSVGELFF	TGCGCCAGCAGCCTCCCTTCGGTCGGGGAGCTGTTTTTT
TRBV27	-	TRBJ2-7	few	CASSRGYAYEQYF	TGTGCCAGCAGTCGGGGGTATGCCTACGAGCAGTACTTC
TRBV7-3	TRBD1	TRBJ2-1	-	CASSLAPGQEYNEQFF	TGTGCCAGCAGCTTAGCCCCTGGACAGGAATACAATGAGCAGTTCTTC
TRBV11-3	TRBD2	TRBJ2-5	few	CASSPLPGGPETQYF	TGTGCCAGCAGCCCACTGCCGGGGGGGCCAGAGACCCAGTACTTC
TRBV28	TRBD1	TRBJ2-2	few	CASSSPGQGTGGELFF	TGTGCCAGCAGTTCGCCGGGACAGGGAACGGGCGGGGAGCTGTTTTTT
TRBV25-1	TRBD2	TRBJ2-3	-	CASSDPSGSTDTQYF	TGTGCCAGCAGTGACCCTAGCGGGAGCACAGATACGCAGTATTTT
TRBV5-1	TRBD1	TRBJ2-2	-	CASSRTGTGDTGELFF	TGCGCCAGCAGCAGGACCGGGACAGGGGACACCGGGGAGCTGTTTTTT
TRBV5-4	-	TRBJ1-1	-	CASSPGVVDTEAFF	TGTGCCAGCAGCCCCGGGGTTGTAGACACTGAAGCTTTCTTT
TRBV5-1	TRBD1	TRBJ2-7	-	CASSLGQGATYEQYF	TGCGCCAGCAGCTTGGGGCAGGGGGCCACCTACGAGCAGTACTTC
TRBV2	-	TRBJ2-1	-	CASSDGRGGDEQFF	TGTGCCAGCAGTGACGGACGAGGGGGGGACGAGCAGTTCTTC
TRBV2	TRBD2	TRBJ2-3	-	CASTLIQGLAEPTDTQYF	TGTGCCAGCACACTCATTCAGGGCCTAGCGGAGCCCACAGATACGCAGTATTTT
TRBV27	TRBD2	TRBJ2-5	-	CASSPLGISSGGKYF	TGTGCCAGCAGTCCCCTCGGTATAAGTAGCGGGGGGAAGTACTTC
TRBV18	TRBD1	TRBJ1-2	-	CASSKTGDGYTF	TGTGCCAGCTCAAAAACAGGGGATGGCTACACCTTC
TRBV6-6	-	TRBJ2-5	-	CASSYPEAGETQYF	TGTGCCAGCAGTTACCCGGAGGCGGGGGAGACCCAGTACTTC
TRBV28	-	TRBJ1-1	-	CASSRAPGVYTEAFF	TGTGCCAGCAGCCGTGCCCCAGGGGTCTACACTGAAGCTTTCTTT
TRBV29-1	-	TRBJ1-1	few	CSVENVHRWTEAFF	TGCAGCGTCGAGAACGTCCACCGGTGGACTGAAGCTTTCTTT